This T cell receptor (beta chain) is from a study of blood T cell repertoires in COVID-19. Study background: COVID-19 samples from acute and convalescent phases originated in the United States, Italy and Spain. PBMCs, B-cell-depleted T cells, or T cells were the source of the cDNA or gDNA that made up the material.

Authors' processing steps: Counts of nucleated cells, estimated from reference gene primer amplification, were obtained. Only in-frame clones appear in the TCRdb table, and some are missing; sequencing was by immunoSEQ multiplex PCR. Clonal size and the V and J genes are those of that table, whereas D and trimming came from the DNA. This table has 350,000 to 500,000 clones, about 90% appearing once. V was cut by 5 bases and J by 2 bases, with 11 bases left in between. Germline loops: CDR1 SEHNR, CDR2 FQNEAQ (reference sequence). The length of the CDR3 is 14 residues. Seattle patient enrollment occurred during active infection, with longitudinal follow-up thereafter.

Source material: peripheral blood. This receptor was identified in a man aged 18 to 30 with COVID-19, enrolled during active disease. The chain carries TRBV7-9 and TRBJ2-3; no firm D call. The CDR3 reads CASSRLGYTDTQYF. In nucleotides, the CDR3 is TGTGCCAGCAGCAGACTCGGGTACACAGATACGCAGTATTTT.